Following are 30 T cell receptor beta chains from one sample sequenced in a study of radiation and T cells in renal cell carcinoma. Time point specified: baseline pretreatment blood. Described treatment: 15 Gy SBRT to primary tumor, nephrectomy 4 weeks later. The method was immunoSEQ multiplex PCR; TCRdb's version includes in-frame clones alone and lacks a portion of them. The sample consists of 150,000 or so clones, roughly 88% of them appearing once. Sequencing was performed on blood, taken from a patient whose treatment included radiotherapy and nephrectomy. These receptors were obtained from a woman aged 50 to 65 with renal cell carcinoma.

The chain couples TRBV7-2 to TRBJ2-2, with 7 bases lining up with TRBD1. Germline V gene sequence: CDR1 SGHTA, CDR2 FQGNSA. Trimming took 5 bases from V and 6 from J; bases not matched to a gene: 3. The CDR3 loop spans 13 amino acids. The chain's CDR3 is CASSQQGSGELFF. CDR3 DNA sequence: TGTGCCAGCAGCCAACAGGGGTCCGGGGAGCTGTTTTTT.

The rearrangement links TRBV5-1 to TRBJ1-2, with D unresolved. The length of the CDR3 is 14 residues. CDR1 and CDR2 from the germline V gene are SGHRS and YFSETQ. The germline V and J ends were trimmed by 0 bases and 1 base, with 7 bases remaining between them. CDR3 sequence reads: CASSLGRDNYGYTF. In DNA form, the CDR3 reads TGCGCCAGCAGCTTGGGGCGGGATAACTATGGCTACACCTTC.

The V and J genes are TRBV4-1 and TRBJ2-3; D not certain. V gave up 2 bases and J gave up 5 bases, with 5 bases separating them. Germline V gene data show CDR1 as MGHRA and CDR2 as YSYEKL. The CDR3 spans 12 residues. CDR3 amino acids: CASSQIGDTQYF. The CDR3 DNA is TGCGCCAGCAGCCAAATCGGAGATACGCAGTATTTT.

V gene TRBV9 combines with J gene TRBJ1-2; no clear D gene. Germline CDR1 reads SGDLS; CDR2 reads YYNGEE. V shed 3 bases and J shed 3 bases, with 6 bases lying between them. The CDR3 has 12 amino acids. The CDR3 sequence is CASSAGYYGYTF. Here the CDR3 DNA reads TGTGCCAGCAGCGCAGGATACTATGGCTACACCTTC. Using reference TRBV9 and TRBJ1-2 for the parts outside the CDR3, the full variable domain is DSGVTQTPKHLITATGQRVTLRCSPRSGDLSVYWYQQSLDQGLQFLIQYYNGEERAKGNILERFSAQQFPDLHSELNLSSLELGDSALYFCASSAGYYGYTFGSGTRLTVV.

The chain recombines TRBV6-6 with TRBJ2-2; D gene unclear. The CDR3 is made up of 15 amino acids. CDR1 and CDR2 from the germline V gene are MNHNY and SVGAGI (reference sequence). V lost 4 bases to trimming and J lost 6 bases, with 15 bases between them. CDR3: CASSSTGPWAGELFF. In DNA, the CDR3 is TGTGCCAGCAGTTCCACCGGGCCCTGGGCCGGGGAGCTGTTTTTT.

In DNA, the CDR3 is TGTGCCAGTACCAGAGTCGGGACAGGGGATGCTGAAGCTTTCTTT. Protein product: CASTRVGTGDAEAFF. The chain couples TRBV19 to TRBJ1-1; TRBD1 aligns across 10 bases. The ends lost 7 bases at V and 6 bases at J; junction bases unmatched: 11. This CDR3 comprises 15 residues. The germline V gene encodes CDR1 LNHDA and CDR2 SQIVND (reference sequence). Based on the CDR3 plus reference TRBV19 and TRBJ1-1, the full variable domain is DGGITQSPKYLFRKEGQNVTLSCEQNLNHDAMYWYRQDPGQGLRLIYYSQIVNDFQKGDIAEGYSVSREKKESFPLTVTSAQKNPTAFYLCASTRVGTGDAEAFFGQGTRLTVV.

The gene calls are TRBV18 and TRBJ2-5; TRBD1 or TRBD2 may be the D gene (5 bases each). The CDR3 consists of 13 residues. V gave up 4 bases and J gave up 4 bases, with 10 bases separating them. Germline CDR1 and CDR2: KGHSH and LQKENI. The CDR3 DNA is TGTGCCAGCTCACAGGGGACGCGAGAGACCCAGTACTTC. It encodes CASSQGTRETQYF.

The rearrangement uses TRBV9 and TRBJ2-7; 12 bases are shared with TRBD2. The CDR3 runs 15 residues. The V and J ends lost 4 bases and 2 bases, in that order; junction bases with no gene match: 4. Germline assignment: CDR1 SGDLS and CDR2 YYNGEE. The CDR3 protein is CASSPRLAGAYEQYF. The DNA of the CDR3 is TGTGCCAGCAGCCCTCGACTAGCGGGGGCCTACGAGCAGTACTTC.

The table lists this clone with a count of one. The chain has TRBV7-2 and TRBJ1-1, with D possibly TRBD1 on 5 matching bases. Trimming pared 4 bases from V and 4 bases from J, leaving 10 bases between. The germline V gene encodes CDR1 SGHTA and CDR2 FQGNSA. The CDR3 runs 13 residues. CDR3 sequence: CASSSGVGTEAFF. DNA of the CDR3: TGTGCCAGCAGCTCGGGGGTGGGCACTGAAGCTTTCTTT.

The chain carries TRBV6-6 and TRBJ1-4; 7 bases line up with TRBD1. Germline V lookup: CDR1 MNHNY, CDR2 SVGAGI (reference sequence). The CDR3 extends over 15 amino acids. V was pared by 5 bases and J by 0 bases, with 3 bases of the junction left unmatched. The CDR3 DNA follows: TGTGCCAGCAGTCGACAGGGCTCAACTAATGAAAAACTGTTTTTT. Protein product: CASSRQGSTNEKLFF.

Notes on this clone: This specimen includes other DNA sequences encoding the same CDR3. The CDR3 bases are TGTGCCAGTAGTCGGGGGGAGGATGGCTACACCTTC. Amino acid sequence: CASSRGEDGYTF. The chain uses TRBV19 and TRBJ1-2; possibly TRBD1 for D (5 bases). CDR3 length equals 12 residues. The V end was cut by 5 bases, the J end by 6 bases, with 10 bases between. Germline lookup yields CDR1 LNHDA and CDR2 SQIVND (reference sequence).

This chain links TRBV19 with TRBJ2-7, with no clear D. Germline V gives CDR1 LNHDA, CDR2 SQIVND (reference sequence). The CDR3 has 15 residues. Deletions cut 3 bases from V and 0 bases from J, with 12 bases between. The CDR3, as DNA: TGTGCCAGTAGTATTCAGATTCTAGACTCCTACGAGCAGTACTTC. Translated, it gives CASSIQILDSYEQYF.

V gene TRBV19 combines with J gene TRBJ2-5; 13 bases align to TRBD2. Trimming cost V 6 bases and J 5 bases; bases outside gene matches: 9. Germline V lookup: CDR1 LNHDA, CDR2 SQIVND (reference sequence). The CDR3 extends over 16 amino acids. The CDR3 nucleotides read TGTGCCAGTAGGCGTGGACTAGCGGGGGCCAGGGAGACCCAGTACTTC. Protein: CASRRGLAGARETQYF.

The CDR3 reads CASSLYAGARVTDTQYF. CDR3 bases: TGTGCCAGCAGCTTGTATGCGGGGGCCCGAGTGACAGATACGCAGTATTTT. The chain joins TRBV5-6 to TRBJ2-3, with D possibly being TRBD2 (7 bases). From germline, CDR1 is SGHDT and CDR2 YYEEEE. Trimming took 1 base from V and 3 from J, leaving 18 bases between them. The CDR3 is 17 residues long.

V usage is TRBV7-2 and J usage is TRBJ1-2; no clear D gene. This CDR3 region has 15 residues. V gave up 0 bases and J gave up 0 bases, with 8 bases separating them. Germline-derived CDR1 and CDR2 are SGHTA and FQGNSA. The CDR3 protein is CASSLASIANYGYTF. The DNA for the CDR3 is TGTGCCAGCAGCTTAGCATCAATAGCTAACTATGGCTACACCTTC.

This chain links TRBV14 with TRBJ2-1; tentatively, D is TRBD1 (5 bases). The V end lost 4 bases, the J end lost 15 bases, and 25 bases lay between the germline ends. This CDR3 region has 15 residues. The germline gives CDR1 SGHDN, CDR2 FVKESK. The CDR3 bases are TGTGCCAGCAGCCCCAACACTCGGACAACCTTTGGTCGGTTCTTC. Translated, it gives CASSPNTRTTFGRFF.

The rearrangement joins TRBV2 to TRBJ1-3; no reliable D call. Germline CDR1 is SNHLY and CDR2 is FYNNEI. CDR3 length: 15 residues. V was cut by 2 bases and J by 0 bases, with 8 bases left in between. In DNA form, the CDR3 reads TGTGCCAGCAGTGAACAGCGGAACTCTGGAAACACCATATATTTT. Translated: CASSEQRNSGNTIYF.

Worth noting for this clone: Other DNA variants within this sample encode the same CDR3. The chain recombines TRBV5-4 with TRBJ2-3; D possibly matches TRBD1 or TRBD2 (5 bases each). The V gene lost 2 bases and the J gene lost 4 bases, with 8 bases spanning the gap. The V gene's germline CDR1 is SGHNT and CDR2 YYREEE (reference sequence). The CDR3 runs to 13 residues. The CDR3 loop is CASSLRGADTQYF. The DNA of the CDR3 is TGTGCCAGCAGCTTACGAGGGGCAGATACGCAGTATTTT.

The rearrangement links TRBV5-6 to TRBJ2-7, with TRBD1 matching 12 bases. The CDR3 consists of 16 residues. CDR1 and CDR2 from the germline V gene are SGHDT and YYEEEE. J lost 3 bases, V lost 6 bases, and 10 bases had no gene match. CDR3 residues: CASTLSGTGGFYEQYF. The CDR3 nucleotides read TGTGCCAGCACCTTATCCGGGACAGGGGGCTTCTACGAGCAGTACTTC.

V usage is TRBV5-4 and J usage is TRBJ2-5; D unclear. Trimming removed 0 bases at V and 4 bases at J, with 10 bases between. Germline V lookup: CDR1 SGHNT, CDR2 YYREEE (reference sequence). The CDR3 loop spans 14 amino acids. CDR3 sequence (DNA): TGTGCCAGCAGCTTGGTGGCTATTCGAGAGACCCAGTACTTC. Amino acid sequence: CASSLVAIRETQYF.

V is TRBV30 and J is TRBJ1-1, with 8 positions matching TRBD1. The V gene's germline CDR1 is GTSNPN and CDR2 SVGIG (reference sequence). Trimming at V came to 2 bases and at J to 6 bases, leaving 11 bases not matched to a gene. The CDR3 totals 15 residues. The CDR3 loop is CAWSLLDREVAEAFF. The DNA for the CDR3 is TGTGCCTGGAGTCTCTTGGACAGGGAGGTGGCTGAAGCTTTCTTT.

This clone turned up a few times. CDR3 protein: CASSIEWQGGGELFF. The CDR3 DNA reads TGTGCCAGTAGTATAGAATGGCAGGGCGGCGGGGAGCTGTTTTTT. This chain connects TRBV19 to TRBJ2-2; tentative D call: TRBD1 (5 bases). CDR1 and CDR2 from the germline V gene are LNHDA and SQIVND (reference sequence). The CDR3 is 15 residues long. V gave up 0 bases and J gave up 7 bases, with 12 bases separating them.

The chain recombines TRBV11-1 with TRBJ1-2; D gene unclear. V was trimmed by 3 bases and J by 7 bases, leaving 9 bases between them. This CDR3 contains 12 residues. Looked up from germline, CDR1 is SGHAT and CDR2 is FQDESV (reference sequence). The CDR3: CASSFSGGGYTF. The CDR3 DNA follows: TGTGCCAGCAGCTTCTCGGGTGGTGGCTACACCTTC.

CDR3 DNA sequence: TGTGCCAGCTCACGGGACAGGGACAATCAGCCCCAGCATTTT. Its translation is CASSRDRDNQPQHF. This chain joins TRBV18 and TRBJ1-5, with 9 bases that match TRBD1. This CDR3 has 14 residues. The J segment lost 3 bases and the V segment lost 4 bases, leaving 1 base of the junction unmatched. CDR1 KGHSH and CDR2 LQKENI come from the germline V gene.

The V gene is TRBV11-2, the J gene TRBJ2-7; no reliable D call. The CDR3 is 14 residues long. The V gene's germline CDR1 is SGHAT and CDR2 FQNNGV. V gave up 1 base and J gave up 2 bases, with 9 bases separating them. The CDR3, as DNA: TGTGCCAGCAGCTTAGTAGACAAGACCTACGAGCAGTACTTC. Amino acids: CASSLVDKTYEQYF.

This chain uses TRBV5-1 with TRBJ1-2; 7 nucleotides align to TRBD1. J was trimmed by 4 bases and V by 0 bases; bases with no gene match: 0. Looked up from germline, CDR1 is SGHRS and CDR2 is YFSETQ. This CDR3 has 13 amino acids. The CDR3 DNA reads TGCGCCAGCAGCTTGGGGGACAGCTATGGCTACACCTTC. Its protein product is CASSLGDSYGYTF. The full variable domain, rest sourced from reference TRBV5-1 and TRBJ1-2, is KAGVTQTPRYLIKTRGQQVTLSCSPISGHRSVSWYQQTPGQGLQFLFEYFSETQRNKGNFPGRFSGRQFSNSRSEMNVSTLELGDSALYLCASSLGDSYGYTFGSGTRLTVV.

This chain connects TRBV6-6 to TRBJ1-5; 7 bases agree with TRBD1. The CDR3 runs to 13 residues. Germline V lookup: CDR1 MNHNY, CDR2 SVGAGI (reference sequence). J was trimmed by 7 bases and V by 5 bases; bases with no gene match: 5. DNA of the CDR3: TGTGCCAGCAGTGACCTCAGGGGGCAGCCCCAGCATTTT. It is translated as CASSDLRGQPQHF.

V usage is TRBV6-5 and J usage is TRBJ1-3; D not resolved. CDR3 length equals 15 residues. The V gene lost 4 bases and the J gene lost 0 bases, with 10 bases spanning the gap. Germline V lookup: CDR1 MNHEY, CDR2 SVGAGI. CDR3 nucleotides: TGTGCCAGCAGTTCAGGCACCGCCTCTGGAAACACCATATATTTT. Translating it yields CASSSGTASGNTIYF.

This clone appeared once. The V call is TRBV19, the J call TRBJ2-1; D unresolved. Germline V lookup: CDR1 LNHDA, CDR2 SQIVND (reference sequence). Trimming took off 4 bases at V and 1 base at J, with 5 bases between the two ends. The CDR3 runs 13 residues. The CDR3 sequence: CASSTRSYNEQFF. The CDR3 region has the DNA TGTGCCAGTAGTACCCGGTCCTACAATGAGCAGTTCTTC.

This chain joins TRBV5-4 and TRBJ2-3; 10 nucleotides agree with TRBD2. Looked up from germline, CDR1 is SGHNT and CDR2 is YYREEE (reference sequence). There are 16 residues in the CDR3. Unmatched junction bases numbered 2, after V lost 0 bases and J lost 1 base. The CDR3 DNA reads TGTGCCAGCAGCTTGGATCTAGCGGGGGGCACAGATACGCAGTATTTT. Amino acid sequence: CASSLDLAGGTDTQYF. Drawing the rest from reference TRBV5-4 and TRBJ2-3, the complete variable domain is ETGVTQSPTHLIKTRGQQVTLRCSSQSGHNTVSWYQQALGQGPQFIFQYYREEENGRGNFPPRFSGLQFPNYSSELNVNALELDDSALYLCASSLDLAGGTDTQYFGPGTRLTVL.